The following is a TCR beta chain sequence with its context. No antigen is known for it. These data belong to a study of PD-L1 blockade in urothelial cancer. Study overall: Between 0 and 3 prior chemotherapy regimens had been given to patients.

The time point is: pretreatment peripheral blood. Study results and limitations: Expansion of tumor-associated blood clones at 3 weeks was greater in durable-benefit patients.

Some clones are missing from TCRdb's copy, which holds only in-frame ones; the method was immunoSEQ multiplex PCR. Here the sample spans under 50,000 clones, approximately 90% being singletons. This sequence originates from an older woman with urothelial cancer. The source was PBMCs, collected around atezolizumab (anti-PD-L1) treatment.

CDR3 in DNA: TGTGCCAGCAGCTTCGGGACAGAGAACACTGAAGCTTTCTTT. Residues: CASSFGTENTEAFF. V gene TRBV7-9 combines with J gene TRBJ1-1; 7 bases are shared with TRBD1. The CDR3 extends over 14 amino acids. Germline CDR1 SEHNR, CDR2 FQNEAQ (reference sequence). With 3 bases clipped from V and 1 base from J, the junction kept 2 bases outside the gene matches.